One TCR beta chain is described in this entry. This entry is derived from a study of shared clonotypes between healthy human individuals. Assay: immunoSEQ multiplex PCR; the TCRdb copy retains only in-frame clones and omits some. Of 97,000 or so clones listed, around half were seen once; the top ten hold about 15%. V lost 3 bases to trimming and J lost 4 bases, with 15 bases between them. CDR1 is GTSNPN and CDR2 is SVGIG in the germline V gene (reference sequence). The CDR3 sequence is 14 residues long. V gene TRBV30 combines with J gene TRBJ1-2; D ambiguous. This clonotype originated in a woman aged 40 to 49 in good health. Some clones in this sample may be carry-over from other donors' samples. Sequences were obtained from PBMCs. This CDR3 is CAWSLLAETYGYTF. For the CDR3, the DNA is TGTGCCTGGAGCCTTCTGGCAGAGACCTATGGCTACACCTTC.